What follows are 22 T cell receptor beta chains derived from one specimen sequenced in a study of tumor and adjacent non-tumor tissue in lung cancer. No cell sorting was done before RNA was extracted from the tissue. Three rounds of nested PCR, following a modified ARM-PCR protocol, produced the TCRbeta library. One entry per CDR3 protein, called by TCRdb with MiXCR from the multiplex PCR reads. The table has some 100,000 distinct CDR3 sequences, roughly 77% seen once. Sequences were obtained from lung tumor tissue. The receptors come from a woman aged 55-69 years with non-small cell lung cancer.

A word on this clonotype: A much larger clone differs by one base, so this may be a read error. This chain uses TRBV6-5 with TRBJ2-7, with a possible D match to TRBD1 (6 bases). The CDR3 contains 13 residues. Trimming took off 6 bases at V and 3 bases at J, with 12 bases between the two ends. Germline V gene lookup returns CDR1 MNHEY and CDR2 SVGAGI. The CDR3 region has the DNA TGTGCCAGCAGAGGGGGTTTGGGCTACGAGCAGTACTTC. This translates into CASRGGLGYEQYF.

As concerns this clonotype: A read error may explain this, as a much larger clone is one base away. The J gene is TRBJ2-7, the V gene TRBV6-2 or TRBV6-3; 9 nucleotides line up with TRBD2. CDR1 MNHEY and CDR2 SVGEGT come from the germline V gene. This CDR3 has 15 residues. J lost 5 bases, V lost 5 bases, and 10 bases had no gene match. The CDR3 nucleotides read TGTGCCAGCAGTCTCCATAGCGGGAGCGGGGACGAGCAGTACTTC. Protein: CASSLHSGSGDEQYF.

The rearrangement joins TRBV28 to TRBJ1-5; D gene ambiguous. The CDR3 covers 14 residues. The germline V gene has CDR1 MDHEN and CDR2 SYDVKM. V shed 7 bases and J shed 3 bases, with 13 bases lying between them. The chain's CDR3 is CASTNGEHNQPQHF. The CDR3 region has the DNA TGTGCCAGCACCAACGGAGAGCACAATCAGCCCCAGCATTTT.

Worth noting for this clonotype: The conserved closing phenylalanine or tryptophan is absent in this CDR3, likely reflecting a read error. This chain uses TRBV11-2 with TRBJ2-7, with 9 nucleotides matching TRBD2. V was pared by 3 bases and J by 3 bases, with 9 bases of the junction left unmatched. The CDR3 extends over 16 amino acids. Germline V CDR1 and CDR2: SGHAT, FQNNGV. CDR3 bases: TGTGCCAGCAGCTTGACTAGCGGTGGGGCCTACTACGAGCAGTACTTA. It yields the protein CASSLTSGGAYYEQYL.

Details on this clonotype: The junction departs from the called germline gene at one end, perhaps through a read error. The gene calls are TRBV4-3 and TRBJ2-1, with 16 bases lining up with TRBD2. This CDR3 contains 17 residues. The V gene's germline CDR1 is LGHNA and CDR2 YSLEER. CDR3: CARSQASGLAGGNEQSF. CDR3 bases: TGCGCCAGAAGCCAAGCATCGGGACTAGCGGGAGGGAATGAGCAGTCCTTC.

On this clonotype itself: A much bigger clone sits one base away, suggesting this may be a read error. DNA of the CDR3: TGCAGTGCCCCACAGGGAGGGATTGAGACCCAGTACTTC. Translated: CSAPQGGIETQYF. The V gene is TRBV20-1, the J gene TRBJ2-5; a weak D match, TRBD2 (7 bases). Per germline, CDR1 DFQATT and CDR2 SNEGSKA (reference sequence). The CDR3 runs to 13 residues. The ends were cut back, 6 bases at V and 5 bases at J, with 16 bases in the middle.

The rearrangement links TRBV11-2 to TRBJ2-2; TRBD2 might be the D (5 bases). The CDR3 is 16 residues long. CDR1 is SGHAT, CDR2 FQNNGV, per germline. CDR3 in amino acids: CASGLVLAAHSGELFF. The CDR3 DNA reads as TGTGCAAGCGGCTTAGTATTGGCGGCGCACAGCGGGGAGCTGTTTTTT.

Comment on this clonotype: The conserved phenylalanine or tryptophan normally closing the CDR3 is absent here, so this likely arose from a read error. V usage is TRBV11-2 and J usage is TRBJ1-5; 8 nucleotides agree with TRBD1. This CDR3 has 16 residues. CDR1 SGHAT and CDR2 FQNNGV come from the germline V gene. CDR3 sequence reads: CASSKGTGSGNKPQHC. The DNA of the CDR3 is TGTGCCAGCAGCAAAGGGACAGGCTCGGGCAATAAGCCCCAGCATTGT.

The gene calls are TRBV11-1 and TRBJ2-1; D gene uncertain. Per the germline V gene, CDR1 is SGHAT and CDR2 is FQDESV (reference sequence). V lost 7 bases and J lost 5, with 30 bases in between. The CDR3 consists of 19 residues. CDR3 residues: CASTPYHPIQKAPHNEQFF. The CDR3 DNA reads as TGTGCCAGCACTCCCTATCATCCAATTCAGAAAGCCCCTCACAATGAGCAGTTCTTC.

This chain links TRBV12-5 with TRBJ1-2, with D unresolved. Trimming removed 1 base at V and 10 bases at J, with 10 bases between. The CDR3 runs 12 residues. Germline V gene data show CDR1 as LGHNT and CDR2 as FRNRAP. CDR3 sequence reads: CASGLEDWAYTF. The DNA for the CDR3 is TGTGCTAGTGGTTTGGAGGACTGGGCCTACACCTTC.

About this clonotype: The junction does not match germline at one end; this may be a read error. The V and J genes are TRBV20-1 and TRBJ1-6; TRBD1 might be the D (5 bases). CDR1 is DFQATT and CDR2 is SNEGSKA in the germline V gene (reference sequence). The CDR3 runs 12 residues. The CDR3 here is CSPTEDNSLLHF. In nucleotides, the CDR3 is TGCAGCCCGACAGAGGATAATTCACTCCTCCACTTT.

In its sample, this clonotype was seen many times. V and J are TRBV29-1 and TRBJ2-1; 10 bases are shared with TRBD1. Trimming cost V 6 bases and J 4 bases; bases outside gene matches: 6. CDR3 length: 14 residues. Germline V lookup: CDR1 SQVTM, CDR2 ANQGSEA. In DNA, the CDR3 is TGCAGCGTGGGGGACAGGGGCAGGTACAATGAGCAGTTCTTC. This encodes CSVGDRGRYNEQFF.

For this clonotype: A read error may explain this, as a much larger clone is one base away. This chain uses TRBV12-3 or TRBV12-4 with TRBJ2-3; D gene unclear. The CDR3 sequence is 15 residues long. DNA for the CDR3: TGTGCCAGCAGCCCCTACGAGGCCTACACAGATATGCAGTATTTT. Translation gives CASSPYEAYTDMQYF.

Of note for this clonotype: As the CDR3 is not closed by the conserved phenylalanine or tryptophan, this likely results from a read error. The rearrangement links TRBV11-2 to TRBJ2-7; 7 nucleotides match TRBD1. CDR1 and CDR2 from the germline V gene are SGHAT and FQNNGV. The CDR3 has 12 amino acids. CDR3 DNA sequence: TGTGCCATAAGCATGACAGGGTACGGGCAGTACTCC. Translation gives CAISMTGYGQYS.

Regarding this clonotype: One end of the junction is discordant with germline, which a read error may explain. The V call is TRBV6-6, the J call TRBJ2-3; 8 positions agree with TRBD2. Per germline, CDR1 MNHNY and CDR2 SVGAGI (reference sequence). The CDR3 contains 19 residues. CDR3 DNA sequence: TGTGCCAGCAGTTACCCGCTAAAGAAGTTAGCGGGGCGCACAGATAAGCAGTATTTT. Translated, it gives CASSYPLKKLAGRTDKQYF.

This sequence joins TRBV11-2 and TRBJ1-6; D is perhaps TRBD1 (5 bases). The CDR3 is made up of 16 amino acids. Looked up from germline, CDR1 is SGHAT and CDR2 is FQNNGV. V was shortened by 10 bases and J by 5 bases, with 21 bases between the two germline ends. For the CDR3, the DNA is TGTGCCAATAGCTCATCCCCAGGGATCGATAATTCACCCCTCCACTTT. This translates into CANSSSPGIDNSPLHF.

In its sample, this clonotype was seen a few times. The J gene is TRBJ2-7, the V gene TRBV20-1; the D gene is possibly TRBD2 (5 bases). In germline, CDR1 is DFQATT, CDR2 SNEGSKA (reference sequence). The CDR3 totals 12 residues. V shed 8 bases and J shed 1 base, with 12 bases lying between them. In DNA, the CDR3 is TGCAGTACCGGGGAGAGTTCCTACGAGCAGTACTTC. This codes for CSTGESSYEQYF.

This clonotype has at least ten counts. The CDR3 loop reads CASGKRMNTGELFF. The CDR3 bases are TGTGCCAGCGGGAAGCGGATGAACACCGGGGAGCTGTTTTTT. The chain is built from TRBV13 and TRBJ2-2, with a weak D call TRBD2 (5 bases). Trimming removed 8 bases at V and 1 base at J, with 11 bases between. The CDR3 consists of 14 residues. The V gene's germline CDR1 is PRHDT and CDR2 FYEKMQ (reference sequence).

Turning to this clonotype: Sequence at one end of the junction differs from germline and may be a read error. The rearrangement joins TRBV12-3 or TRBV12-4 to TRBJ1-4, with D possibly being TRBD1 (6 bases). The CDR3 is made up of 15 amino acids. CDR3 sequence: CANSRDGGRGEKLFF. For the CDR3, the DNA is TGTGCCAACAGTCGGGACGGGGGGCGAGGAGAAAAACTGTTTTTT.

This sequence joins TRBV4-2 and TRBJ2-1, with 8 nucleotides matching TRBD2. V lost 3 bases and J lost 7; bases outside the gene matches: 14. Germline loops: CDR1 LGHNA, CDR2 YNFKEQ. The CDR3 contains 17 residues. The CDR3 coding sequence is TGTGCCAGCAGCCAGGCAATCACTAGCGGTAGGATGAATGAGCAGTTCTTC. It encodes CASSQAITSGRMNEQFF.

This chain links TRBV11-1 with TRBJ2-1, with D perhaps matching TRBD2 (5 bases). The length of the CDR3 is 17 residues. The V end lost 2 bases, the J end lost 0 bases, and 14 bases lay between the germline ends. The germline V gene encodes CDR1 SGHAT and CDR2 FQDESV (reference sequence). The CDR3 here is CASSLPEDLSSYNEQFF. DNA of the CDR3: TGTGCCAGCAGCTTACCGGAGGACCTCAGCTCCTACAATGAGCAGTTCTTC. Full variable domain (outside the CDR3, taken from reference TRBV11-1 and TRBJ2-1): EAEVAQSPRYKITEKSQAVAFWCDPISGHATLYWYRQILGQGPELLVQFQDESVVDDSQLPKDRFSAERLKGVDSTLKIQPAELGDSAMYLCASSLPEDLSSYNEQFFGPGTRLTVL.

This clonotype was seen repeatedly, ten times or more. The chain joins TRBV4-1 to TRBJ1-3, with a tentative D call TRBD1 (6 bases). V lost 4 bases and J 0 bases, leaving 13 bases between the germline ends. The CDR3 extends over 16 amino acids. The germline V gene has CDR1 MGHRA and CDR2 YSYEKL. This CDR3 is CASSRRGRSSGNTIYF. The CDR3 DNA reads as TGCGCCAGCAGCCGTAGGGGGAGGAGCTCTGGAAACACCATATATTTT.